The sequence of this T cell receptor beta chain was determined in a study of T cells in Graves' hyperthyroidism and ophthalmopathy. The study, taken as a whole, reports: Most thyroid clonotypes expanded above 0.001 were also detected in blood.

This clonotype was seen more than once but under ten times. What it recognizes is unknown. The CDR3 consists of 15 residues. With V trimmed by 7 bases and J by 6 bases, 15 bases remained unmatched. The germline V gene encodes CDR1 SQVTM and CDR2 ANQGSEA. Amplification of TCR beta CDR3 regions was performed using RNA transcripts as template. An initial round of RT-PCR targeting the TCR CDR3 relied on the HTBI primer set. TCRdb called the multiplex PCR reads again in MiXCR, with one record for every CDR3 protein. The profile shows 350,000 or so distinct CDR3 sequences, 21% of them singletons. The source is a woman aged 50 to 60 with Graves' hyperthyroidism. The chain uses TRBV29-1 and TRBJ1-2; TRBD1 agrees at 9 bases. The sequencing sample was made of blood. CDR3 DNA: TGCAGCGGAGACTCGAGGGGACAGGGAGCCGATGGCTACACCTTC. Translation gives CSGDSRGQGADGYTF.